This T cell receptor beta chain was observed in a study of regulatory T cells in long-lasting Graves disease. Whole-study results and caveats: A reduction in accuracy may have resulted from the small sample size.

The CDR3 spans 15 residues. Trimming shortened V by 5 bases and J by 0 bases, and 11 bases separated the two germline ends. Germline-derived CDR1 and CDR2 are SEHNR and FQNEAQ (reference sequence). Note on this clonotype: What it recognizes is unknown.

This sample's time point: persistent/refractory GD, antithyroid drugs over 5 years with positive TRAb. TCR sequences were obtained from RNA taken from PBMCs. Library construction for TCR beta used iRepertoire HTBI primers and Arm-PCR of CDR3 regions. TCRdb reprocessed the multiplex PCR reads with MiXCR, giving one entry per CDR3 protein. The data hold 700,000 or so distinct CDR3 sequences, with approximately 29% observed a single time. V and J are TRBV7-9 and TRBJ1-3; D unresolved. This TCR was sampled from a female donor with Graves disease. The starting material was peripheral blood mononuclear cells (PBMCs), obtained when the disease was refractory, from a patient treated with antithyroid drugs. The CDR3 DNA reads TGTGCCAGCAGCCCATATTCATCCTCTGGAAACACCATATATTTT. Amino acid sequence: CASSPYSSSGNTIYF. The whole variable domain, filled in from reference TRBV7-9 and TRBJ1-3, reads DTGVSQNPRHKITKRGQNVTFRCDPISEHNRLYWYRQTLGQGPEFLTYFQNEAQLEKSRLLSDRFSAERPKGSFSTLEIQRTEQGDSAMYLCASSPYSSSGNTIYFGEGSWLTVV.